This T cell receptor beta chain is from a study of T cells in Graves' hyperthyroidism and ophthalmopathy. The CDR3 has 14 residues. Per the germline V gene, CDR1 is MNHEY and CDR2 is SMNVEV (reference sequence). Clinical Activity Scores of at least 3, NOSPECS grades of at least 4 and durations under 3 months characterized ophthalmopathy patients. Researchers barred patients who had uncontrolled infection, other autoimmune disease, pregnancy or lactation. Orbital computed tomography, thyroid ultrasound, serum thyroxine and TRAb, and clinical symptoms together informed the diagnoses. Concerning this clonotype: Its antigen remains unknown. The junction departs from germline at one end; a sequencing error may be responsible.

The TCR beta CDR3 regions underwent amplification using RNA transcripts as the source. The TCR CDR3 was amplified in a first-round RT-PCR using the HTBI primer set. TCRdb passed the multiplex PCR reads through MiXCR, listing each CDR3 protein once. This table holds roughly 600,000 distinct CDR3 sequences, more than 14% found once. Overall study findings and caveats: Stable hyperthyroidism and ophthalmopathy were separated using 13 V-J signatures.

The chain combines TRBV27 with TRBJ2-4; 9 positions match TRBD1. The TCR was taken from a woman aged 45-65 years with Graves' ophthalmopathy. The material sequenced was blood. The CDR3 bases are TGTGCCAGCAGTTTCCTCGGGACAGGGCACATTCAATACTTC. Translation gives CASSFLGTGHIQYF.